These 23 T cell receptor beta chains came from one sample sequenced in a study of blood T cells in healthy people across ages (dated by TCRdb to 2014 to 2015). The method was 5' RACE. The sequencer was an Illumina HiSeq 2500. A second about 7 to 11 cycle PCR used a sample-barcoded 5' primer and a J-beta primer mix. TCRdb applied fastp at Q25 and MiXCR to the public reads, then kept only in-frame beta chains. Each record represents a unique CDR3 protein, reported with the most common genes and DNA among its rows. Across this sample there are hundreds of thousands of distinct CDR3 sequences, with about 45% seen only once. The ten largest clones add up to 15% to 20% of the sample. Sequencing was done on a sample of blood. Every receptor here comes from an older man in good health.

The chain is built from TRBV19 and TRBJ1-2, with D hard to call. Germline assignment: CDR1 LNHDA and CDR2 SQIVND (reference sequence). V was shortened by 2 bases and J by 3 bases, with 13 bases between the two germline ends. The CDR3 length is 15 residues. CDR3 nucleotide sequence: TGTGCCAGTAGTATAAGCCGCAGCTACGACTATGGCTACACCTTC. Translated, it gives CASSISRSYDYGYTF.

The chain employs TRBV14 and TRBJ2-3; D is unresolved. The V end was cut by 6 bases, the J end by 6 bases, with 13 bases between. The CDR3 length is 13 residues. CDR1 and CDR2 from the germline V gene are SGHDN and FVKESK. CDR3 coding DNA: TGTGCCAGCAGTCTAACGGTTGGGGATACGCAGTATTTT. It encodes CASSLTVGDTQYF. Complete variable domain (other parts from reference TRBV14 and TRBJ2-3): EAGVTQFPSHSVIEKGQTVTLRCDPISGHDNLYWYRRVMGKEIKFLLHFVKESKQDESGMPNNRFLAERTGGTYSTLKVQPAELEDSGVYFCASSLTVGDTQYFGPGTRLTVL.

This clonotype was found once. This rearrangement joins TRBV11-3 to TRBJ2-1, with D uncertain. The CDR3 consists of 15 residues. With 1 base removed from V and 4 bases from J, the gap between germline ends came to 11 bases. Germline loops: CDR1 SGHNT, CDR2 YENEEA. The chain's CDR3 is CASSLGVDAYNEQFF. For the CDR3, the DNA is TGTGCCAGCAGCTTAGGGGTAGACGCGTACAATGAGCAGTTCTTC.

V gene TRBV4-2 combines with J gene TRBJ2-4, with D possibly being TRBD1 (6 bases). Matching the DNA end better, TRBJ2-7 makes the J call doubtful. The CDR3 has 16 amino acids. Germline assignment: CDR1 LGHNA and CDR2 YNFKEQ. The CDR3 DNA reads TGTGCCAGCAGCCAAGATCTTGCACAGGGTACCTACGAGCAGTACTTC. Its protein is CASSQDLAQGTYEQYF.

This sequence joins TRBV29-1 and TRBJ2-1; possible D gene TRBD2, 6 bases. Deletions cut 8 bases from V and 13 bases from J, with 21 bases between. The CDR3 length is 12 residues. Germline V lookup: CDR1 SQVTM, CDR2 ANQGSEA. In nucleotides, the CDR3 is TGCAGCCTGGGGGGTTCACGAGAGGCCCAGTTCTTC. Its translation is CSLGGSREAQFF.

This clonotype was recorded a few times. The V and J genes are TRBV15 and TRBJ2-7; D ambiguous. Per germline, CDR1 LNHNV and CDR2 YYDKDF (reference sequence). The CDR3 has 13 amino acids. Trimming stripped 3 bases from V and 5 bases from J, with 11 bases between. CDR3: CATSRVHLDEQYF. CDR3 coding DNA: TGTGCCACCAGCAGGGTGCATCTAGACGAGCAGTACTTC.

This clonotype has only a few counts. The genes are TRBV3-1 and TRBJ2-1; 7 bases fit TRBD2. The CDR3 sequence is 15 residues long. Germline CDR1 is LGHDT and CDR2 is YNNKEL (reference sequence). V shed 7 bases and J 8 bases; nucleotides not matched to a gene: 14. CDR3 sequence (DNA): TGTGCCAGCACCGGTAGACTAGCTCAACCCGATGAGCAGTTCTTC. Its translation is CASTGRLAQPDEQFF.

V is TRBV7-9 and J is TRBJ2-7; D gene ambiguous. The CDR3 is made up of 14 amino acids. V lost 1 base, J lost 0 bases, and 7 bases lay in between. CDR1 SEHNR and CDR2 FQNEAQ come from the germline V gene (reference sequence). The CDR3, as DNA: TGTGCCAGCAGCTTAGTGGTAGTCTCCTACGAGCAGTACTTC. It translates to CASSLVVVSYEQYF.

The chain joins TRBV7-2 to TRBJ2-3; D unclear. V dropped 7 bases and J dropped 4 bases, with 15 bases sitting between them. Germline V gene lookup returns CDR1 SGHTA and CDR2 FQGNSA. The CDR3 runs to 14 residues. CDR3 protein: CASTQRNTADTQYF. The CDR3 DNA reads as TGTGCCAGCACCCAACGAAATACGGCAGATACGCAGTATTTT.

This clonotype has more than one count but fewer than ten. The rearrangement uses TRBV28 and TRBJ2-3, with 7 bases aligning to TRBD1. The germline V gene has CDR1 MDHEN and CDR2 SYDVKM. CDR3 length: 15 amino acids. V shed 8 bases, J shed 1 base, and the junction held 9 bases outside the gene matches. CDR3 bases: TGTGCCAGCTCTGACCGGGACAGTGGCACAGATACGCAGTATTTT. Protein: CASSDRDSGTDTQYF. The whole variable domain, filled in from reference TRBV28 and TRBJ2-3, reads DVKVTQSSRYLVKRTGEKVFLECVQDMDHENMFWYRQDPGLGLRLIYFSYDVKMKEKGDIPEGYSVSREKKERFSLILESASTNQTSMYLCASSDRDSGTDTQYFGPGTRLTVL.

The chain carries TRBV10-3 and TRBJ2-5; D may be TRBD2 (6 bases). Germline V lookup: CDR1 ENHRY, CDR2 SYGVKD. The V end was cut by 4 bases, the J end by 2 bases, with 14 bases between. The CDR3 is 15 amino acids. DNA for the CDR3: TGTGCCATCAGTGGTTCCAGCGGGCTTCAAGAGACCCAGTACTTC. This translates into CAISGSSGLQETQYF.

V usage is TRBV5-1 and J usage is TRBJ2-6, with D uncertain. Germline CDR1 is SGHRS and CDR2 is YFSETQ. CDR3 length: 14 amino acids. The V gene lost 0 bases and the J gene lost 3 bases, with 4 bases spanning the gap. CDR3 coding DNA: TGCGCCAGCAGCTTGGAAGATGGGGCCAACGTCCTGACTTTC. Amino acids: CASSLEDGANVLTF.

The rearrangement uses TRBV28 and TRBJ2-1, with TRBD2 matching over 7 bases. The CDR3 is made up of 14 amino acids. CDR1 is MDHEN and CDR2 is SYDVKM in the germline V gene. V gave up 2 bases and J gave up 7 bases; unmatched junction bases: 5. CDR3 sequence: CASSLGGTTNEQFF. The CDR3 nucleotides are TGTGCCAGCAGTTTAGGTGGGACTACTAATGAGCAGTTCTTC.

The V call is TRBV7-2, the J call TRBJ2-5; D gene ambiguous. V was cut by 5 bases and J by 0 bases, with 16 bases left in between. The CDR3 has 16 amino acids. Germline V lookup: CDR1 SGHTA, CDR2 FQGNSA. CDR3 region: CASSHWGTDHQETQYF. In nucleotides, the CDR3 is TGTGCCAGCAGCCATTGGGGTACCGACCACCAAGAGACCCAGTACTTC.

A note on this clonotype: A single base separates this from a much larger clone, so it may be a read error. The V and J genes are TRBV7-3 and TRBJ2-1, with 7 bases aligning to TRBD2. The J call may be wrong; the DNA end is better matched by TRBJ2-7. Germline CDR1 reads SGHTA; CDR2 reads FQGTGA. The CDR3 covers 15 residues. The CDR3 DNA is TGTGCCAGCAGTGTAGTGCTAGCGGAGTACAATGAGCAGTACTTC. Residues: CASSVVLAEYNEQYF.

The chain recombines TRBV6-2 or TRBV6-3 with TRBJ1-5; D remains unclear. V lost 5 bases, J lost 0 bases, and 14 bases lay in between. This CDR3 region has 16 residues. From germline, CDR1 is MNHEY and CDR2 SVGEGT. Here the CDR3 DNA reads TGTGCCAGCAGTAACGGACCGACGTATAGCAATCAGCCCCAGCATTTT. The encoded protein is CASSNGPTYSNQPQHF.

The genes are TRBV29-1 and TRBJ2-7, with 8 bases aligning to TRBD1. The J call may not be correct, given that the DNA end is closer to TRBJ2-5. Germline V gene data show CDR1 as SQVTM and CDR2 as ANQGSEA. This CDR3 is 13 amino acids long. The CDR3 DNA follows: TGCAGCGCTAACCAGGGGGCAGGAGAGACCCAGTACTTC. It translates to CSANQGAGETQYF.

The rearrangement uses TRBV2 and TRBJ1-2; perhaps TRBD1 as D (6 bases). Germline CDR1 and CDR2: SNHLY and FYNNEI. Trimming took off 4 bases at V and 8 bases at J, with 20 bases between the two ends. The CDR3 contains 15 residues. The CDR3 loop is CASSVRDTKVSGYTF. The CDR3 DNA reads TGTGCCAGCAGTGTCCGGGACACCAAGGTCTCGGGCTACACCTTC.

The V gene is TRBV4-3, the J gene TRBJ2-7; 9 bases map to TRBD1. CDR1 is LGHNA, CDR2 YSLEER, per germline. CDR3 length equals 19 residues. The trim removed 1 base at V and 0 bases at J, leaving 13 bases unmatched. CDR3 region: CASSQGMGQGPRGSYEQYF. The DNA of the CDR3 is TGCGCCAGCAGCCAAGGTATGGGACAGGGCCCCAGGGGCTCCTACGAGCAGTACTTC.

The chain has TRBV27 and TRBJ2-7, with D perhaps matching TRBD1 or TRBD2 (5 bases each). V was shortened by 11 bases and J by 5 bases, with 16 bases between the two germline ends. Germline CDR1 and CDR2: MNHEY and SMNVEV (reference sequence). CDR3 length equals 12 residues. This CDR3 is CAVRDRSDEQYF. CDR3 DNA: TGTGCCGTACGGGACCGATCCGACGAGCAGTACTTC.

The genes are TRBV19 and TRBJ2-6, with D unclear. V shed 1 base and J shed 2 bases, with 9 bases lying between them. Germline CDR1 LNHDA, CDR2 SQIVND (reference sequence). The CDR3 is 16 residues long. CDR3 nucleotides: TGTGCCAGTAGTATAGGAACGGGCCCTGGGGCCAACGTCCTGACTTTC. Its translation is CASSIGTGPGANVLTF.

This clonotype has a single count. A much bigger clone sits one base away, suggesting this may be a read error. V is TRBV11-1 and J is TRBJ2-4; tentative D call: TRBD2 (5 bases). The last part of the DNA fits TRBJ2-7 better; the J call may be wrong. The germline CDR1 and CDR2 sequences are SGHAT and FQDESV (reference sequence). The CDR3 extends over 13 amino acids. The CDR3 DNA follows: TGTGCCAGCAGCTTTTTCGGGATCGCCGAGCAGTACTTC. Amino acids: CASSFFGIAEQYF.

V usage is TRBV5-1 and J usage is TRBJ1-1; weak D call: TRBD1 (6 bases). The CDR3 has 15 amino acids. Germline-derived CDR1 and CDR2 are SGHRS and YFSETQ. The ends were cut back, 4 bases at V and 2 bases at J, with 15 bases in the middle. The CDR3 protein is CASSDSGQSNTEAFF. The CDR3 DNA follows: TGCGCCAGCAGCGACTCGGGACAATCAAACACTGAAGCTTTCTTT. Supplemented by reference TRBV5-1 and TRBJ1-1, the full variable domain reads KAGVTQTPRYLIKTRGQQVTLSCSPISGHRSVSWYQQTPGQGLQFLFEYFSETQRNKGNFPGRFSGRQFSNSRSEMNVSTLELGDSALYLCASSDSGQSNTEAFFGQGTRLTVV.